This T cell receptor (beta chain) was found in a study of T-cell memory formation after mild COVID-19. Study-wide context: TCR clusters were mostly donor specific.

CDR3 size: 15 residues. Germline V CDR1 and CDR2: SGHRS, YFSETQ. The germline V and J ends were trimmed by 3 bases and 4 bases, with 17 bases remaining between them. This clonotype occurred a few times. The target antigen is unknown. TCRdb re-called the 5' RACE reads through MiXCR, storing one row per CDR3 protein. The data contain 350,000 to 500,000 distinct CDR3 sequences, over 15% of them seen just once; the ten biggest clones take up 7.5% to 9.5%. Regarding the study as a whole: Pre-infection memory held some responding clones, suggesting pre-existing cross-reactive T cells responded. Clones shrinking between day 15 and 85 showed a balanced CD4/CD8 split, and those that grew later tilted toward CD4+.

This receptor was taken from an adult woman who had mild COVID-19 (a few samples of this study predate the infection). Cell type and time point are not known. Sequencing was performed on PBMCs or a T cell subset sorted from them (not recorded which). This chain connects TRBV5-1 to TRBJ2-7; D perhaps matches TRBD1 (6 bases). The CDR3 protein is CASSSLGAQGYEQYF. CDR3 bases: TGCGCCAGCAGCTCACTGGGAGCCCAGGGGTACGAGCAGTACTTC.